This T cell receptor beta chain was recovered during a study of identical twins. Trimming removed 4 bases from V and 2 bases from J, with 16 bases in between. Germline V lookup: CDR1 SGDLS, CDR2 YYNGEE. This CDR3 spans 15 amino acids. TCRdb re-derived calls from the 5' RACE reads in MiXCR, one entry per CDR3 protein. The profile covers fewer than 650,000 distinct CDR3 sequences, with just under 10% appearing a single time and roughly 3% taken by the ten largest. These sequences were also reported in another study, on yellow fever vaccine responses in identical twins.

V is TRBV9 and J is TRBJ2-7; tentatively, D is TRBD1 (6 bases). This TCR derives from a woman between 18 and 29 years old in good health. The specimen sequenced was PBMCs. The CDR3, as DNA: TGTGCCAGCAGCCGGGGACACCTAGATACCTACGAGCAGTACTTC. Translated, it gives CASSRGHLDTYEQYF.